These 18 T cell receptor beta chains were sequenced from one sample in a study of OX40 agonist ivuxolimab in advanced cancers. Repertoires were generated with immunoSEQ multiplex PCR, while TCRdb's copy carries only in-frame clones and drops some. Among approximately 47,000 clones listed, about 93% were seen once. Here the sequenced sample was CD4+ or CD8+ T cells sorted from blood, taken in a trial of the OX40 agonist ivuxolimab. These receptors came from an adult with an advanced solid tumor such as melanoma, head and neck, liver or kidney cancer.

The chain recombines TRBV6-5 with TRBJ2-1, with 7 bases lining up with TRBD1. Germline V gene lookup returns CDR1 MNHEY and CDR2 SVGAGI. The CDR3 extends over 15 amino acids. With V trimmed by 5 bases and J by 6 bases, 10 bases remained unmatched. The CDR3 loop reads CASSHLMTGFNEQFF. CDR3 DNA sequence: TGTGCCAGCAGTCACCTCATGACAGGGTTCAATGAGCAGTTCTTC.

The gene calls are TRBV28 and TRBJ2-2; 9 positions match TRBD1. The length of the CDR3 is 13 residues. Per the germline V gene, CDR1 is MDHEN and CDR2 is SYDVKM. CDR3 loop: CAIRTGVGGELFF. In DNA, the CDR3 is TGTGCAATCAGGACAGGGGTGGGCGGGGAGCTGTTTTTT.

The rearrangement uses TRBV4-1 and TRBJ2-1; D may match TRBD1 or TRBD2 (5 bases each). Germline V gene lookup returns CDR1 MGHRA and CDR2 YSYEKL. The CDR3 totals 11 residues. Trimming cost V 4 bases and J 10 bases, with 8 bases left between them. The CDR3 is CASSPGREQFF. DNA of the CDR3: TGCGCCAGCAGCCCGGGACGGGAGCAGTTCTTC.

In its sample, this clone was seen once. The chain joins TRBV7-6 to TRBJ2-1; possibly TRBD2 for D (7 bases). V was cut by 2 bases and J by 7 bases, with 18 bases left in between. The CDR3 is 16 amino acids. Germline lookup yields CDR1 SGHVS and CDR2 FNYEAQ. For the CDR3, the DNA is TGTGCCAGCAGCTTACTGGAGGGGGAGGGGTGGAATGAGCAGTTCTTC. It specifies CASSLLEGEGWNEQFF.

The chain links TRBV7-3 to TRBJ2-2, with D perhaps assigned TRBD1 or TRBD2 (5 bases each). CDR1 is SGHTA, CDR2 FQGTGA, per germline. Deletions cut 5 bases from V and 10 bases from J, with 11 bases between. There are 12 residues in the CDR3. The chain's CDR3 is CASSQGTKELFF. The CDR3 coding sequence is TGTGCCAGCAGCCAAGGGACGAAGGAGCTGTTTTTT.

This CDR3 reads CASSWRDGGNSPLHF. For the CDR3, the DNA is TGCGCCAGCAGCTGGCGAGATGGGGGGAATTCACCCCTCCACTTT. The chain joins TRBV4-1 to TRBJ1-6, with D possibly matching TRBD1 (5 bases). Between the trimmed V and J ends, which lost 5 bases and 7 bases, there was a span of 15 bases. The length of the CDR3 is 15 residues. Germline CDR1 MGHRA, CDR2 YSYEKL.

The V and J genes are TRBV4-1 and TRBJ2-5; a weak D match, TRBD1 (5 bases). Deletions cut 0 bases from V and 0 bases from J, with 14 bases between. The CDR3 has 17 residues. Germline CDR1 and CDR2: MGHRA and YSYEKL. CDR3 protein: CASSQDPTGPYQETQYF. CDR3 DNA: TGCGCCAGCAGCCAAGATCCTACAGGACCGTACCAAGAGACCCAGTACTTC.

The J gene is TRBJ2-1, the V gene TRBV27; D gene ambiguous. The CDR3 covers 13 residues. Germline V CDR1 and CDR2: MNHEY, SMNVEV (reference sequence). V shed 0 bases and J shed 5 bases, with 5 bases lying between them. Here the CDR3 reads CASSLSANNEQFF. CDR3 nucleotides: TGTGCCAGCAGTTTATCAGCAAACAATGAGCAGTTCTTC.

The chain employs TRBV2 and TRBJ2-1; 12 bases fit TRBD2. This CDR3 region has 16 residues. V gave up 3 bases and J gave up 3 bases; unmatched junction bases: 3. Germline values: CDR1 SNHLY, CDR2 FYNNEI. The CDR3 here is CASSEASGGVYNEQFF. Written as DNA, the CDR3 is TGTGCCAGCAGTGAGGCTAGCGGGGGGGTCTACAATGAGCAGTTCTTC. Full variable domain (missing parts from reference TRBV2 and TRBJ2-1): EPEVTQTPSHQVTQMGQEVILRCVPISNHLYFYWYRQILGQKVEFLVSFYNNEISEKSEIFDDQFSVERPDGSNFTLKIRSTKLEDSAMYFCASSEASGGVYNEQFFGPGTRLTVL.

The chain is built from TRBV11-3 and TRBJ2-5; D possibly corresponds to TRBD1 (6 bases). The CDR3 extends over 13 amino acids. The germline gives CDR1 SGHNT, CDR2 YENEEA. V lost 5 bases, J lost 3 bases, and 10 bases lay in between. In DNA, the CDR3 is TGTGCCAGCAGCCGCAGGGGAAAAGAGACCCAGTACTTC. Translating gives CASSRRGKETQYF.

The chain employs TRBV18 and TRBJ2-7, with D possibly matching TRBD1 (6 bases). Germline CDR1 and CDR2: KGHSH and LQKENI. This CDR3 comprises 13 residues. In nucleotides, the CDR3 is TGTGCCAGCTCTGTCGGACAGAGCTACAAGCAGTACGTC. Residues: CASSVGQSYKQYV.

This rearrangement joins TRBV25-1 to TRBJ1-1, with TRBD1 as a possible D gene (5 bases). This CDR3 spans 13 amino acids. Germline V gives CDR1 MGHDK, CDR2 SYGVNS. Trimming cost V 7 bases and J 5 bases, with 14 bases left between them. In DNA form, the CDR3 reads TGTGCCAGCAATGGGGGGTTTAGTACTGAAGCTTTCTTT. Its translation is CASNGGFSTEAFF.

The chain recombines TRBV28 with TRBJ1-2; TRBD1 aligns across 7 bases. The length of the CDR3 is 13 residues. Germline V gene data show CDR1 as MDHEN and CDR2 as SYDVKM. The CDR3 coding sequence is TGTGCGGCCGGGACAGCTAATAACTATGGCTACACCTTC. As protein: CAAGTANNYGYTF.

The V gene is TRBV27, the J gene TRBJ1-2, with 7 bases that match TRBD1. The CDR3 covers 14 residues. Trimming at V came to 5 bases and at J to 4 bases, leaving 7 bases not matched to a gene. Germline V lookup: CDR1 MNHEY, CDR2 SMNVEV (reference sequence). The CDR3 sequence: CASSDRAFAYGYTF. The CDR3 DNA sequence: TGTGCCAGCAGTGACAGGGCTTTTGCCTATGGCTACACCTTC.

The chain couples TRBV6-5 to TRBJ2-1, with 9 bases that match TRBD1. The V segment lost 2 bases and the J segment 2 bases; nucleotides outside the gene matches: 1. The germline V gene encodes CDR1 MNHEY and CDR2 SVGAGI. The CDR3 loop spans 15 amino acids. The chain's CDR3 is CASSYRTGAYNEQFF. In DNA form, the CDR3 reads TGTGCCAGCAGTTACCGGACAGGGGCCTACAATGAGCAGTTCTTC.

This clone was picked up one time. The chain combines TRBV28 with TRBJ1-1; TRBD1 matches at 7 bases. The CDR3 sequence is 14 residues long. Trimming removed 7 bases from V and 5 bases from J; junction bases left unmatched: 10. Germline assignment: CDR1 MDHEN and CDR2 SYDVKM. As DNA, the CDR3 is TGTGCCAGCACGAAGCCGGACAGGCAGACTGAAGCTTTCTTT. Translation gives CASTKPDRQTEAFF.

The V gene is TRBV27, the J gene TRBJ1-5; D might be TRBD1 (6 bases). Looked up from germline, CDR1 is MNHEY and CDR2 is SMNVEV (reference sequence). The length of the CDR3 is 15 residues. Trimming pared 3 bases from V and 5 bases from J, leaving 14 bases between. The CDR3 is CASSFVGARDQPQHF. DNA of the CDR3: TGTGCCAGCAGTTTTGTGGGGGCTCGGGATCAGCCCCAGCATTTT.

This chain uses TRBV30 with TRBJ2-7; tentatively, D is TRBD1 (6 bases). CDR3 length: 15 amino acids. The V end lost 1 base, the J end lost 1 base, and 14 bases lay between the germline ends. The germline CDR1 and CDR2 sequences are GTSNPN and SVGIG (reference sequence). DNA of the CDR3: TGTGCCTGGAGTGGCGGGCAGGGGTTTTCCTACGAGCAGTACGTC. Translated, it gives CAWSGGQGFSYEQYV.